These T cell receptor beta chains were read from a single sample in a study of metastatic and nonmetastatic thyroid tumors. TCRdb used MiXCR to call clones anew from the PCR reads. Of about 41,000 clones listed, roughly 24% are singletons. The sample comprised tumor tissue. The receptors stem from a female donor with papillary thyroid cancer or a benign thyroid nodule (not recorded which). Some clones in this sample may be carry-over from other donors' samples. Each CDR3 is given with its conserved first and last residue. Fields, in order: D gene, V gene, J gene, clone size, CDR3 DNA, CDR3 protein. A D gene is named only where the DNA matches it firmly. A row's size may be missing; if present it is once, few, many or a size class.

>-|TRBV6-1|TRBJ2-5|many
TGTGCCAGCCGGCGTAATCTCCAGGAGACCCAGTACTTC
CASRRNLQETQYF
>TRBD1|TRBV15|TRBJ1-4|many
TGTGCCACCAGCAGAGTCACAGGGGGCAGAGAAAAACTGTTTTTT
CATSRVTGGREKLFF
>-|TRBV12-3/TRBV12-4|TRBJ2-3|few
TGTGCCAGCAGCCCAGGGTCGAGTGGCACAGATACGCAGTATTTT
CASSPGSSGTDTQYF
>-|TRBV6-1|TRBJ1-6|-
TGTGCCAGCAGTTCCCACAAACCGGGTTCACCCCTCCACTTT
CASSSHKPGSPLHF
>-|TRBV7-8|TRBJ1-1|-
TGTGCCAGCAGCTTAGGAGATACGAACACTGAAGCTTTCTTT
CASSLGDTNTEAFF
>TRBD2|TRBV27|TRBJ2-7|many
TGTGCCAGCAGTTTAATCTATCGGGTATCGCTAGCGGGAGACCGTCCCTACGAGCAGTACTTC
CASSLIYRVSLAGDRPYEQYF
>TRBD2|TRBV30|TRBJ2-7|few
TGTGCCTGGAGCCTGCCCGGGGGGACTGAGTACTTC
CAWSLPGGTEYF
>TRBD2|TRBV12-3/TRBV12-4|TRBJ2-5|-
TGTGCCAGCAGTTTAGGGGGGGGGACCCAGTACTTC
CASSLGGGTQYF
>-|TRBV19|TRBJ1-1|-
TGTGCCAGTAGTATTGACACTGAAGCTTTCTTT
CASSIDTEAFF
>-|TRBV6-1|TRBJ1-5|many
TGTGCCAGCAGTCCGGACAGAACCAATCAGCCCCAGCATTTT
CASSPDRTNQPQHF
>TRBD1|TRBV5-5|TRBJ2-1|many
TGTGCCAGCAGCTTGGCTCCAGGGGGAGCCATACTAGATGAGCAGTTCTTC
CASSLAPGGAILDEQFF
>TRBD2|TRBV28|TRBJ2-2|few
TGTGCCAGCAGTTTATGGACTAGCGGGAACACCGGGGAGCTGTTTTTT
CASSLWTSGNTGELFF
>-|TRBV9|TRBJ2-2|medium-sized
TGTGCCAGCAGCGGGTCCGGGGACGCCGGGGAGCTGTTTTTT
CASSGSGDAGELFF
>-|TRBV11-2|TRBJ2-1|-
TGTGCCAGCACCCCTTCGGGGCTCCCCAGCTCCTACAATGAGCAGTTCTTC
CASTPSGLPSSYNEQFF
>TRBD2|TRBV30|TRBJ2-7|-
TGTGCCTGGAGTGTAACCGGGAGGGACGAGCAGTACTTC
CAWSVTGRDEQYF
>-|TRBV19|TRBJ2-6|-
TGTGCCAGTAGTATCGATTTCAACTCTGGGGCCAACGTCCTGACTTTC
CASSIDFNSGANVLTF
>-|TRBV20-1|TRBJ2-7|-
TGCAGTGCTAGTCACACCCTACAGGGAACCTACGAGCAGTACTTC
CSASHTLQGTYEQYF
>TRBD2|TRBV6-1|TRBJ2-2|-
TGTGCCAGCAGGGGAAGCGGGAGGGCGAACACCGGGGAGCTGTTTTTT
CASRGSGRANTGELFF
>TRBD1|TRBV15|TRBJ1-4|many
TGTGCCACCCAGACAGGGGGGGAGGAAAAACTGTTTTTT
CATQTGGEEKLFF
>TRBD2|TRBV5-4|TRBJ2-3|-
TGTGCCAGCAGCTTGCGGCTAGCGGGGGTAGATACGCAGTATTTT
CASSLRLAGVDTQYF
>-|TRBV6-5|TRBJ2-6|many
TGTGCCAGCAGTCCAACCCAGATAAGACAGAGCTCTGGGGCCAACGTCCTGACTTTC
CASSPTQIRQSSGANVLTF
>-|TRBV6-1|TRBJ1-6|few
TGTGCCAGCAGTGACGAAGTAGGGGCCTATAATTCACCCCTCCACTTT
CASSDEVGAYNSPLHF